The present T cell receptor beta chain was sequenced within a study of brain metastases from non-small cell lung cancer. Sequencing was performed with immunoSEQ multiplex PCR; in TCRdb, only in-frame clones are kept and a portion is missing. Among about 1,300 clones listed, 85% were seen once. V gave up 0 bases and J gave up 3 bases, with 22 bases separating them. Looked up from germline, CDR1 is GTSNPN and CDR2 is SVGIG (reference sequence). CDR3 length: 18 amino acids. Sequenced: tumor-adjacent normal tissue. The J gene is TRBJ2-3, the V gene TRBV30; perhaps TRBD1 as D (5 bases). The TCR was taken from a donor aged 40 or older with non-small cell lung cancer. The CDR3 reads CAWSVVGATRYYTDTQYF. CDR3 nucleotide sequence: TGTGCCTGGAGTGTTGTAGGGGCCACCCGATATTATACAGATACGCAGTATTTT. The full variable domain, with the rest looked up from reference TRBV30 and TRBJ2-3, is SQTIHQWPATLVQPVGSPLSLECTVEGTSNPNLYWYRQAAGRGLQLLFYSVGIGQISSEVPQNLSASRPQDRQFILSSKKLLLSDSGFYLCAWSVVGATRYYTDTQYFGPGTRLTVL.